This TCR beta chain is drawn from a study of blood T cell repertoires in COVID-19. Per the germline V gene, CDR1 is DFQATT and CDR2 is SNEGSKA (reference sequence). This CDR3 contains 11 residues. The V end lost 4 bases, the J end lost 4 bases, and 6 bases lay between the germline ends. Data came from immunoSEQ multiplex PCR; TCRdb stores just in-frame clones and leaves some out. The sample yields around 19,000 clones, more than 65% seen once. This receptor was taken from a man aged 80 or over with acute or convalescent COVID-19. Sequenced input: peripheral blood. This rearrangement joins TRBV20-1 to TRBJ2-3; D is uncertain. CDR3 coding DNA: TGCAGTGCTACAGTTTCAGATACGCAGTATTTT. Translation gives CSATVSDTQYF.